The rows below give T cell receptor beta chains drawn from one sample of a study of identical twins. TCRdb independently ran MiXCR on the 5' RACE reads; one entry per CDR3 protein. This table has hundreds of thousands of distinct CDR3 sequences, 15% to 20% appearing once. In addition, the sample was reused for a study of T cells expressing NK-cell markers.

What was sequenced was PBMCs. The receptor source for this set is a woman under 30 in good health. The CDR3 runs from the conserved cysteine through the conserved F or W. The D gene is left open where the match is weak. A clone size is listed for some rows: how often the clone was seen (once, few, many), or a class if it is expanded.

clone size | D gene | J gene | V gene | CDR3 protein | CDR3 DNA
NA | NA | TRBJ2-5 | TRBV29-1 | CSVEEAQRGTQYF | TGCAGCGTTGAAGAGGCCCAACGCGGGACCCAGTACTTC
many | TRBD1 | TRBJ2-4 | TRBV29-1 | CSAKYRGQVKNIQYF | TGCAGCGCTAAGTACAGGGGGCAGGTCAAAAACATTCAGTACTTC
few | NA | TRBJ1-2 | TRBV5-1 | CASSDQGGYGYTF | TGCGCCAGCAGCGATCAAGGGGGGTATGGCTACACCTTC
NA | TRBD2 | TRBJ2-1 | TRBV11-3 | CASSSREGFQSNEQFF | TGTGCCAGCAGCTCAAGGGAGGGATTCCAGTCTAATGAGCAGTTCTTC
few | NA | TRBJ2-2 | TRBV7-8 | CASSLALRNTGELFF | TGTGCCAGCAGCTTAGCCCTACGGAACACCGGGGAGCTGTTTTTT
NA | NA | TRBJ2-2 | TRBV5-1 | CASSRRPLETGELFF | TGCGCCAGCAGCCGCAGACCCCTCGAGACCGGGGAGCTGTTTTTT
many | NA | TRBJ1-6 | TRBV15 | CATSRDGGTSPLHF | TGTGCCACCAGCAGAGATGGGGGAACCTCACCCCTCCACTTT
many | TRBD2 | TRBJ2-1 | TRBV5-1 | CASSLYSGANNEQFF | TGCGCCAGCAGCTTGTACAGCGGGGCTAACAATGAGCAGTTCTTC
NA | TRBD2 | TRBJ2-2 | TRBV20-1 | CSAMGTSGTGELFF | TGCAGTGCTATGGGGACTAGCGGGACCGGGGAGCTGTTTTTT
few | NA | TRBJ1-6 | TRBV7-8 | CASSLLLSNSPLHF | TGTGCCAGCAGCTTATTATTGAGTAATTCACCCCTCCACTTT
few | NA | TRBJ1-1 | TRBV25-1 | CASSEYSTEAFF | TGTGCCAGCAGTGAATATAGCACTGAAGCTTTCTTT
NA | NA | TRBJ2-1 | TRBV14 | CASSQVVGVNEQFF | TGTGCCAGCAGCCAAGTAGTAGGAGTCAATGAGCAGTTCTTC
NA | TRBD2 | TRBJ2-3 | TRBV5-1 | CASSLKSGGLTDTQYF | TGCGCCAGCAGCTTAAAAAGCGGGGGTCTCACAGATACGCAGTATTTT
NA | NA | TRBJ2-1 | TRBV29-1 | CSVDKSYNEQFF | TGCAGCGTTGACAAATCCTACAATGAGCAGTTCTTC
few | TRBD2 | TRBJ2-1 | TRBV5-1 | CASSLVGGYYNEQFF | TGCGCCAGCAGCTTGGTGGGGGGGTACTACAATGAGCAGTTCTTC
few | TRBD1 | TRBJ2-7 | TRBV7-6 | CASSPERGRRGEQYF | TGTGCCAGCAGCCCAGAGAGGGGGCGTAGAGGCGAGCAGTACTTC
NA | NA | TRBJ2-1 | TRBV10-3 | CAISVKGEEQFF | TGTGCCATCAGTGTGAAGGGTGAGGAGCAGTTCTTC
NA | NA | TRBJ2-1 | TRBV2 | CASTGHPGSPNEQFF | TGTGCCAGCACAGGGCATCCGGGGTCCCCCAATGAGCAGTTCTTC
NA | NA | TRBJ2-7 | TRBV15 | CATSRDGSPWDEQYF | TGTGCCACCAGCAGAGATGGCAGCCCTTGGGACGAGCAGTACTTC
few | NA | TRBJ2-1 | TRBV29-1 | CSGRLVGGHNEQFF | TGCAGCGGAAGACTAGTTGGGGGGCACAATGAGCAGTTCTTC
NA | TRBD2 | TRBJ2-3 | TRBV12-3/TRBV12-4 | CASSPPLAGMTDTQYF | TGTGCCAGCAGTCCCCCACTAGCGGGAATGACAGATACGCAGTATTTT
NA | TRBD2 | TRBJ2-5 | TRBV7-2 | CASSSLGRRGTQYF | TGTGCCAGCAGCTCTCTCGGGAGGCGGGGGACCCAGTACTTC
NA | TRBD2 | TRBJ2-1 | TRBV9 | CASSFSSGRYNEQFF | TGTGCCAGCAGCTTCTCTAGCGGGCGCTACAATGAGCAGTTCTTC
NA | NA | TRBJ2-1 | TRBV20-1 | CSARDYSGGYNEQFF | TGCAGTGCTAGAGATTACAGCGGTGGATACAATGAGCAGTTCTTC
few | NA | TRBJ1-1 | TRBV20-1 | CSARAEPNTEAFF | TGCAGTGCTAGAGCTGAACCGAACACTGAAGCTTTCTTT
NA | NA | TRBJ2-7 | TRBV18 | CASSPGVIDEQYF | TGTGCCAGCTCACCCGGGGTCATCGACGAGCAGTACTTC
NA | NA | TRBJ2-2 | TRBV5-5 | CASSFSIGGNTGELFF | TGTGCCAGCAGCTTCTCCATCGGGGGAAACACCGGGGAGCTGTTTTTT